This entry lists 23 T cell receptor beta chains sequenced from one sample in a study of T-cell memory formation after mild COVID-19 (dated by TCRdb to the early 2020s). The protocol used for the library was 5' RACE. For sequencing, an Illumina NovaSeq 6000 was employed. TCRdb reworked the public reads: Q25 trimming with fastp, MiXCR clone assembly, productive beta chains retained. When rows share a CDR3 protein, they turn into one entry using the most common DNA and genes. A total of 240,000 or so distinct CDR3 sequences appear in this sample, 8.5% to 9.5% of them only once. Clones ranked in the top ten supply approximately 20% of the sample. Sequencing was done on a sample of PBMCs or a T cell subset sorted from them (not recorded which). These receptors came from a young man who had mild COVID-19 (a few samples of this study predate the infection). The sample titles of this study are shuffled in the database, so cell type and time point are left out; the donor was told from shared clones.

This clonotype has ten or more counts. CDR3 nucleotides: TGTGCCAGCAGTTTGTTGGACGGTGATTCACCCCTCCACTTT. Amino acids: CASSLLDGDSPLHF. This chain links TRBV12-3 or TRBV12-4 with TRBJ1-6; D unresolved. CDR3 length: 14 amino acids. V shed 3 bases and J shed 8 bases, with 11 bases lying between them.

This clonotype was detected only a few times. The chain carries TRBV28 and TRBJ2-1, with 10 nucleotides matching TRBD2. The CDR3 loop spans 17 amino acids. Germline values: CDR1 MDHEN, CDR2 SYDVKM. V gave up 6 bases and J gave up 8 bases; unmatched junction bases: 16. The CDR3 loop is CASRLLRAGGPNYEQFF. CDR3 bases: TGTGCCAGCAGACTATTAAGAGCGGGGGGGCCAAACTATGAGCAGTTCTTC.

The chain carries TRBV12-3 or TRBV12-4 and TRBJ1-5; 9 positions agree with TRBD1. CDR3 length equals 16 residues. V lost 0 bases to trimming and J lost 7 bases; unmatched junction nucleotides: 7. The CDR3 is CASSLAGTGRGQPQHF. The CDR3 nucleotides read TGTGCCAGCAGTTTAGCGGGGACAGGGAGAGGGCAGCCCCAGCATTTT.

This clonotype was counted only a few times. The rearrangement uses TRBV28 and TRBJ1-1; D unresolved. Germline CDR1 and CDR2: MDHEN and SYDVKM. This CDR3 is 14 amino acids long. V lost 8 bases and J 1 base, leaving 14 bases between the germline ends. For the CDR3, the DNA is TGTGCCAGCGGCCTCCCCGGACGGAACACTGAAGCTTTCTTT. Its translation: CASGLPGRNTEAFF.

This clonotype came up a few times. The chain combines TRBV20-1 with TRBJ1-1; D is undetermined. Trimming removed 2 bases from V and 11 bases from J, with 9 bases in between. This CDR3 spans 10 amino acids. Germline V gene lookup returns CDR1 DFQATT and CDR2 SNEGSKA (reference sequence). The CDR3: CSARIVQAFF. Here the CDR3 DNA reads TGCAGTGCTAGAATCGTTCAGGCTTTCTTT.

This chain joins TRBV7-9 and TRBJ2-2; the match to TRBD1 covers 10 bases. Germline lookup yields CDR1 SEHNR and CDR2 FQNEAQ (reference sequence). CDR3 size: 15 residues. V trimming: 5 bases; J trimming: 5 bases; junction bases outside the gene matches: 5. CDR3 amino acids: CASSERDRGTGELFF. CDR3 coding DNA: TGTGCCAGCAGCGAAAGGGACAGGGGAACCGGGGAGCTGTTTTTT.

This clonotype was seen many times. This chain's CDR3 is CASSSGKGPFYEQYV. The CDR3 coding sequence is TGTGCCAGCAGCTCCGGGAAGGGGCCATTCTACGAGCAGTACGTC. The V gene is TRBV7-6, the J gene TRBJ2-7; the D call may be TRBD1 or TRBD2 (5 bases each). The V and J ends lost 4 bases and 3 bases respectively, with 16 bases between them. The CDR3 sequence is 15 residues long. Germline values: CDR1 SGHVS, CDR2 FNYEAQ.

CDR3 sequence: CASSFYSLENEQYF. In DNA form, the CDR3 reads TGTGCCAGCAGCTTCTACAGCCTGGAAAACGAGCAGTACTTC. The V and J genes are TRBV7-2 and TRBJ2-7; D remains unclear. This CDR3 has 14 amino acids. CDR1 and CDR2 from the germline V gene are SGHTA and FQGNSA. V was pared by 3 bases and J by 5 bases, with 14 bases between.

This clonotype occurred a few times. The V and J genes are TRBV5-4 and TRBJ2-3; D perhaps matches TRBD2 (6 bases). The V and J ends lost 2 bases and 0 bases respectively, with 13 bases between them. Germline V gene sequence: CDR1 SGHNT, CDR2 YYREEE (reference sequence). The CDR3 contains 16 residues. The CDR3 DNA reads as TGTGCCAGCAGCTTCGGCGGGGCCGCTAGCACAGATACGCAGTATTTT. Translation: CASSFGGAASTDTQYF.

This clonotype was detected a few times. This chain joins TRBV7-6 and TRBJ1-1, with 8 bases that match TRBD1. Germline V CDR1 and CDR2: SGHVS, FNYEAQ. V shed 1 base, J shed 6 bases, and the junction held 4 bases outside the gene matches. CDR3 length equals 14 residues. The CDR3 spells CASSLGTGYAEAFF. CDR3 nucleotides: TGTGCCAGCAGCTTAGGGACAGGGTACGCTGAAGCTTTCTTT. The full variable domain, rest sourced from reference TRBV7-6 and TRBJ1-1, is GAGVSQSPRYKVTKRGQDVALRCDPISGHVSLYWYRQALGQGPEFLTYFNYEAQQDKSGLPNDRFSAERPEGSISTLTIQRTEQRDSAMYRCASSLGTGYAEAFFGQGTRLTVV.

This clonotype occurred a few times. This chain uses TRBV5-1 with TRBJ2-3; 7 bases are a match to TRBD2. The germline CDR1 and CDR2 sequences are SGHRS and YFSETQ. Germline trimming cut 2 bases from V and 2 bases from J; bases unmatched to any gene: 8. The CDR3 covers 16 residues. The CDR3 nucleotides read TGCGCCAGCAGCTTAGGCGGGGGTCCTGACACAGATACGCAGTATTTT. Amino acids: CASSLGGGPDTDTQYF.

This clonotype was found a few times. Germline is not matched at one junction end, which may reflect a read error. The chain recombines TRBV7-7 with TRBJ2-3; TRBD1 agrees at 10 bases. Germline CDR1 is SSHAT and CDR2 is FNYEAQ (reference sequence). This CDR3 comprises 13 residues. The CDR3 sequence is CASSPRDRGTQYF. The CDR3 DNA reads TGTGCTAGCAGCCCCCGGGACAGGGGTACGCAGTATTTT.

This clonotype was recorded at least ten times. This sequence joins TRBV12-3 or TRBV12-4 and TRBJ2-4; the match to TRBD1 covers 11 bases. V gave up 5 bases and J gave up 1 base; unmatched junction bases: 10. The CDR3 is 18 amino acids. CDR3 sequence: CASSPSRDRGRAKNIQYF. DNA for the CDR3: TGTGCCAGCAGTCCGTCCCGGGACAGGGGGAGGGCCAAAAACATTCAGTACTTC.

This clonotype was picked up a small number of times. The chain uses TRBV20-1 and TRBJ1-5; D not certain. Trimming took 0 bases from V and 0 from J, leaving 9 bases between them. This CDR3 has 15 amino acids. Per the germline V gene, CDR1 is DFQATT and CDR2 is SNEGSKA (reference sequence). In DNA form, the CDR3 reads TGCAGTGCTAGAGATCTGGCGTATAGCAATCAGCCCCAGCATTTT. Residues: CSARDLAYSNQPQHF.

This clonotype has a handful of counts. The chain links TRBV5-1 to TRBJ2-4; D call uncertain. The CDR3 loop spans 13 amino acids. V was clipped by 2 bases and J by 5 bases, with 8 bases between them. Per germline, CDR1 SGHRS and CDR2 YFSETQ. This CDR3 is CASSFNGENIQYF. CDR3 bases: TGCGCCAGCAGCTTCAACGGTGAAAACATTCAGTACTTC. Complete variable domain (other parts from reference TRBV5-1 and TRBJ2-4): KAGVTQTPRYLIKTRGQQVTLSCSPISGHRSVSWYQQTPGQGLQFLFEYFSETQRNKGNFPGRFSGRQFSNSRSEMNVSTLELGDSALYLCASSFNGENIQYFGAGTRLSVL.

The chain is built from TRBV10-3 and TRBJ1-4; no firm D call. V lost 4 bases and J 0 bases, leaving 6 bases between the germline ends. This CDR3 has 14 residues. Looked up from germline, CDR1 is ENHRY and CDR2 is SYGVKD. CDR3 amino acids: CAISATATNEKLFF. CDR3 nucleotides: TGTGCCATCAGTGCCACCGCAACTAATGAAAAACTGTTTTTT.

This chain joins TRBV24-1 and TRBJ2-3; possibly TRBD1 or TRBD2 for D (5 bases each). V lost 3 bases and J lost 4, with 16 bases in between. The CDR3 runs to 16 residues. Per germline, CDR1 KGHDR and CDR2 SFDVKD. Written as DNA, the CDR3 is TGTGCCACCAGTGATGCGGACCCGGGGCACGCAGATACGCAGTATTTT. This translates into CATSDADPGHADTQYF.

The table lists this clonotype with a few counts. The CDR3 coding sequence is TGTGCCAGCAGTTTAACGGCAGGGAAGGGCTACACCTTC. Translating it yields CASSLTAGKGYTF. J is TRBJ1-2 and V is TRBV12-3 or TRBV12-4, with a possible D match to TRBD1 (5 bases). Trimming removed 2 bases at V and 8 bases at J, with 12 bases between. This CDR3 is 13 amino acids long.

The V gene is TRBV28, the J gene TRBJ1-5; tentatively, D is TRBD1 (5 bases). The germline V and J ends were trimmed by 6 bases and 4 bases, with 10 bases remaining between them. This CDR3 region has 13 residues. Per germline, CDR1 MDHEN and CDR2 SYDVKM. CDR3 coding DNA: TGTGCCAGCAGGTTGGGACTGAATCAGCCCCAGCATTTT. Protein: CASRLGLNQPQHF.

The V and J genes are TRBV6-5 and TRBJ2-2; D might be TRBD1 (6 bases). Germline V gene lookup returns CDR1 MNHEY and CDR2 SVGAGI. Trimming left V 2 bases short and J 0 bases short, with 13 bases between. The CDR3 extends over 17 amino acids. Written as DNA, the CDR3 is TGTGCCAGCAGTTACCGGGACACGCTATCGAACACCGGGGAGCTGTTTTTT. This codes for CASSYRDTLSNTGELFF.

The J gene is TRBJ1-1, the V gene TRBV27; 7 bases fit TRBD1. V lost 6 bases and J lost 5; bases outside the gene matches: 9. The germline gives CDR1 MNHEY, CDR2 SMNVEV (reference sequence). CDR3 size: 14 residues. The CDR3 DNA reads TGTGCCAGCAGCCCCGGGACAGAGTGGACTGAAGCTTTCTTT. Its protein is CASSPGTEWTEAFF.

This clonotype was detected many times. The chain carries TRBV4-1 and TRBJ1-4; a possible D gene is TRBD1 (6 bases). The V end was cut by 1 base, the J end by 5 bases, with 14 bases between. The CDR3 loop spans 16 amino acids. CDR1 is MGHRA and CDR2 is YSYEKL in the germline V gene. This chain's CDR3 is CASSQGRGTVNEKLFF. For the CDR3, the DNA is TGCGCCAGCAGCCAAGGGAGGGGGACGGTAAATGAAAAACTGTTTTTT.

V usage is TRBV7-2 and J usage is TRBJ2-3; 15 bases agree with TRBD2. Germline V gene lookup returns CDR1 SGHTA and CDR2 FQGNSA. The CDR3 is made up of 16 amino acids. With V trimmed by 3 bases and J by 5 bases, 3 bases remained unmatched. CDR3 nucleotides: TGTGCCAGCAGCTTGGGACTAGCGGGGGGAATAGATACGCAGTATTTT. Residues: CASSLGLAGGIDTQYF.